Given below is one T cell receptor (beta chain) in context. This CDR3 is 14 amino acids long. V dropped 2 bases and J dropped 4; count of bases not matched to a gene: 3. Germline V CDR1 and CDR2: LGHDT, YNNKEL (reference sequence). This sample stems from a study of blood T cell repertoires in COVID-19. Study-level information: From the United States, Italy and Spain came samples of acute and convalescent COVID-19.

Profiled with immunoSEQ multiplex PCR; TCRdb holds only in-frame clones, not every one. Of approximately 220,000 clones listed, roughly 91% were seen once; the top ten hold 3.5% to 4%. Sequenced input: PBMCs or T cells enriched from blood (not recorded which). The receptor was isolated from a woman aged 30 to 39 with acute COVID-19. The gene calls are TRBV3-1 (or the pseudogene TRBV3-2) and TRBJ1-2; 8 nucleotides agree with TRBD1. The CDR3 loop reads CASSQRQGSYGYTF. The CDR3 DNA is TGTGCCAGCAGCCAAAGACAGGGGTCCTATGGCTACACCTTC.